The entry below describes one T cell receptor beta chain. Its antigen is currently unknown. The data were taken from a study of long-term antiretroviral therapy in people with HIV. CDR3 size: 14 residues. The V gene's germline CDR1 is KGHSH and CDR2 LQKENI. Trimming pared 3 bases from V and 4 bases from J, leaving 9 bases between. Running of the v3.0 immunoSEQ assay took place at survey level. Generated by immunoSEQ multiplex PCR, the TCRdb table keeps only in-frame clones and is missing some. Seen here are about 43,000 clones, about 89% observed once, and the top ten hold roughly 5%. Findings and caveats of the study: Clones that expanded before ART (that is, prior to treatment) dominated the repertoire at all time points. Dating from about 2004 to 2017, the blood was possibly obtained under older ART regimens. Diversity measured after ART increased yet remained under transplant donor controls.

The sequence was obtained from a woman aged 50 to 60 with HIV. The chain couples TRBV18 to TRBJ1-4; a weak D match, TRBD1 (5 bases). Specimen: unsorted PBMCs, collected 0.1 years before starting antiretroviral therapy. CDR3 in DNA: TGTGCCAGCTCACCGGCAGGGTTTAATGAAAAACTGTTTTTT. Translation gives CASSPAGFNEKLFF.